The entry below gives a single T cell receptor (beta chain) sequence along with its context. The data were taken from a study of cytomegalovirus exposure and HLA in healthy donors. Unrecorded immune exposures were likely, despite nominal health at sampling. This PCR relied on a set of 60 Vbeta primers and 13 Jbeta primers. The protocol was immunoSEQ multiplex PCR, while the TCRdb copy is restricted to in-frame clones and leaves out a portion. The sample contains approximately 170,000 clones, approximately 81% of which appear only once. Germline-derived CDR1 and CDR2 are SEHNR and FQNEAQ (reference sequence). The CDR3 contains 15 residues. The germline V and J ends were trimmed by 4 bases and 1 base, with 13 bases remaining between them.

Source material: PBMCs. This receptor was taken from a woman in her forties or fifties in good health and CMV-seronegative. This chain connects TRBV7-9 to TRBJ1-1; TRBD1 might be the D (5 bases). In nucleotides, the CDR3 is TGTGCCAGCAGCTCACGGGGGGGATCGAACACTGAAGCTTTCTTT. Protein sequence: CASSSRGGSNTEAFF. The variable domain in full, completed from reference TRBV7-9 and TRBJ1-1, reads DTGVSQNPRHKITKRGQNVTFRCDPISEHNRLYWYRQTLGQGPEFLTYFQNEAQLEKSRLLSDRFSAERPKGSFSTLEIQRTEQGDSAMYLCASSSRGGSNTEAFFGQGTRLTVV.